The table lists the clone carrying this T cell receptor beta chain with a few counts. Its antigen remains unidentified. The data belong to a study of beta chain features in type 1 diabetes. Of the isolated RNA, all was reverse transcribed, and so the sequenced material was expressed TCRB transcripts. Only in-frame clones appear in the TCRdb table, and some are missing; sequencing was by immunoSEQ multiplex PCR. This sample has about 160,000 clones, with around 8.3% found just once. Study-wide results and limits: Patients' naive, central memory and regulatory TCRB repertoires appeared more alike than those of healthy donors. When Type 1 diabetes patients were examined, their TCRB CDR3s proved moderately but significantly shorter in all four CD4+ subsets.

CDR3 length: 13 amino acids. Germline CDR1 reads ENHRY; CDR2 reads SYGVKD. J was trimmed by 1 base and V by 6 bases; bases with no gene match: 1. The sample was central memory CD4+ T cells from blood. This TCR was sampled from a young woman with type 1 diabetes. This chain joins TRBV10-3 and TRBJ2-7; 9 nucleotides agree with TRBD2. The CDR3 region has the DNA TGTGCCATCAGGAGCGGGGGGTCCTACGAGCAGTACTTC. This sequence encodes CAIRSGGSYEQYF.